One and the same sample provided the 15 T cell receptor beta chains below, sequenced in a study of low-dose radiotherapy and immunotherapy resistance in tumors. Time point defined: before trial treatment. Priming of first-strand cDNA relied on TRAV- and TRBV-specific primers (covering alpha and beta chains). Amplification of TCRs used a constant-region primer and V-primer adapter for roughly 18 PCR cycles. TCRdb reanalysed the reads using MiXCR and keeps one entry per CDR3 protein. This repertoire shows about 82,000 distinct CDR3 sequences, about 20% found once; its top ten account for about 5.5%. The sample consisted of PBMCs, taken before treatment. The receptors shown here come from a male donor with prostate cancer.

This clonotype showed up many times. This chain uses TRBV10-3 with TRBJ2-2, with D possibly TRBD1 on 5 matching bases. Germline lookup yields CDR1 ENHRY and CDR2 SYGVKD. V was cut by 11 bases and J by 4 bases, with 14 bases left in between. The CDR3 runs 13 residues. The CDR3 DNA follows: TGTGCCCTCTCCCAGGGTGGCACCGGGGAGCTGTTTTTT. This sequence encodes CALSQGGTGELFF.

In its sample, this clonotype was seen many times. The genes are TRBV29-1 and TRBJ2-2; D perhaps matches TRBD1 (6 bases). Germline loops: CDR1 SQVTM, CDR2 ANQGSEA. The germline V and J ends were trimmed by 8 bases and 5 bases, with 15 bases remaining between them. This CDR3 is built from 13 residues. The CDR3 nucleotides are TGCAGCACAAAGGAGACAGGAACCGGGGAGCTGTTTTTT. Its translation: CSTKETGTGELFF.

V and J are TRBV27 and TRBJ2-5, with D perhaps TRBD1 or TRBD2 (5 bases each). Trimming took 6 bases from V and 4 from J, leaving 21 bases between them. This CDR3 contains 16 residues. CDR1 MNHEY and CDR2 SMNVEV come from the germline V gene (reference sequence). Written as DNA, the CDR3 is TGTGCCAGCAGCCGTAACGCCCAGGCAGGGAGAGAGACCCAGTACTTC. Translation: CASSRNAQAGRETQYF.

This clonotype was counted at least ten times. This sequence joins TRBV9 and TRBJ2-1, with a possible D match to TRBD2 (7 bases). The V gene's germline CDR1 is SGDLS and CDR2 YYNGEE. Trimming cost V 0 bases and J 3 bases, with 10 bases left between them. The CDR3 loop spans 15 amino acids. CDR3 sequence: CASSVDGGLYNEQFF. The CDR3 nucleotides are TGTGCCAGCAGCGTAGACGGGGGGCTCTACAATGAGCAGTTCTTC.

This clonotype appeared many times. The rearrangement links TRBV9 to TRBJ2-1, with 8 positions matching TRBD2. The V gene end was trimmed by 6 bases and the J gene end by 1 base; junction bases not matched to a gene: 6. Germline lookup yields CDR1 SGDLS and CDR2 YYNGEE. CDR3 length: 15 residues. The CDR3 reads CASTPGGRSYNEQFF. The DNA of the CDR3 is TGTGCCAGCACTCCGGGGGGGCGGTCCTACAATGAGCAGTTCTTC. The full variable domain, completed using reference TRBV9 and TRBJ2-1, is DSGVTQTPKHLITATGQRVTLRCSPRSGDLSVYWYQQSLDQGLQFLIQYYNGEERAKGNILERFSAQQFPDLHSELNLSSLELGDSALYFCASTPGGRSYNEQFFGPGTRLTVL.

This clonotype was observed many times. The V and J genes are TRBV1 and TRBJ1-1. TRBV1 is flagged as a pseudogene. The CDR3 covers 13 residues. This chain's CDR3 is CASSQVRGTEAFF. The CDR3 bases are TGCGCCAGCAGCCAAGTTCGCGGCACTGAAGCTTTCTTT.

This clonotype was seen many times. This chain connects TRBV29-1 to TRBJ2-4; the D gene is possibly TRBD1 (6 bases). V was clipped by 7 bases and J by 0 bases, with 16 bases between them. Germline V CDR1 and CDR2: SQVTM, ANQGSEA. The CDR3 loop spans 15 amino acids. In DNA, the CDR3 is TGCAGCGCTCCCGACAGGATCATAGCCAAAAACATTCAGTACTTC. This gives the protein CSAPDRIIAKNIQYF.

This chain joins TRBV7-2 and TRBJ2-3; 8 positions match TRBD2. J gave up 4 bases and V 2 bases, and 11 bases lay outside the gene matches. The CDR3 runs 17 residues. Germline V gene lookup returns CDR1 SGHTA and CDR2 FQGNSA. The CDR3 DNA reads TGTGCCAGCAGCTTAATGGTCGGGGGGGGGCTCCCAGATACGCAGTATTTT. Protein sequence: CASSLMVGGGLPDTQYF.

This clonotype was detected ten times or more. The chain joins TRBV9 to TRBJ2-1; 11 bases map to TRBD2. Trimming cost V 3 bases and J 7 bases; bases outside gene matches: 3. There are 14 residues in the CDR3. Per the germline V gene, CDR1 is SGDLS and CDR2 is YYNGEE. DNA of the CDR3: TGTGCCAGCAGCGGCGCTAGCGGGGGGAATGAGCAGTTCTTC. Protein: CASSGASGGNEQFF.

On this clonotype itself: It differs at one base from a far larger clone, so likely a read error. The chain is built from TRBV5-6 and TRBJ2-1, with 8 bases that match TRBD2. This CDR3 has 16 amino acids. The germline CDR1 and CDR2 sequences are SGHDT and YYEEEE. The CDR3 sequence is CASSLGRGAPPNKQFF. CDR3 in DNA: TGTGCCAGCAGCTTGGGGCGGGGGGCTCCCCCCAATAAGCAGTTCTTC.

CDR3 residues: CATCDRSNQPQHF. The CDR3 DNA reads TGTGCCACCTGCGACCGTAGCAATCAGCCCCAGCATTTT. V and J are TRBV10-3 and TRBJ1-5; D not certain. CDR1 is ENHRY and CDR2 is SYGVKD in the germline V gene. V was trimmed by 10 bases and J by 0 bases, leaving 10 bases between them. CDR3 length: 13 amino acids.

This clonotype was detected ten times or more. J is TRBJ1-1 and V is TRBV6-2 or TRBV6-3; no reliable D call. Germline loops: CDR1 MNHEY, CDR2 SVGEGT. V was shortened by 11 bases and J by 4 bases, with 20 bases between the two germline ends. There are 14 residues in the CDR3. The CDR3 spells CAGSIKEGLTEAFF. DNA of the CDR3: TGTGCCGGATCAATTAAGGAAGGTCTCACTGAAGCTTTCTTT.

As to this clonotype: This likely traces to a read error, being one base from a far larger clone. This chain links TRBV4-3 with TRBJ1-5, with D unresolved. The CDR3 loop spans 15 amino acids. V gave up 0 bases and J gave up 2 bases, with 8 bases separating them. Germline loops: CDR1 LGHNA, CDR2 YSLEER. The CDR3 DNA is TGCGCCAGCAGCCAAGACAGCTATGGCAATCAGCCCCAGCATTTT. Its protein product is CASSQDSYGNQPQHF.

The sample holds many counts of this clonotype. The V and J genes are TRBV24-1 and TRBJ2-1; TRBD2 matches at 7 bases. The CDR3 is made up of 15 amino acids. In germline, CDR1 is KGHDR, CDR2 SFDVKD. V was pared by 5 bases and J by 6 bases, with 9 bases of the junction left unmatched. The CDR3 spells CATSGPGTMANEQFF. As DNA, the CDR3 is TGTGCCACCAGTGGCCCCGGGACTATGGCCAATGAGCAGTTCTTC.

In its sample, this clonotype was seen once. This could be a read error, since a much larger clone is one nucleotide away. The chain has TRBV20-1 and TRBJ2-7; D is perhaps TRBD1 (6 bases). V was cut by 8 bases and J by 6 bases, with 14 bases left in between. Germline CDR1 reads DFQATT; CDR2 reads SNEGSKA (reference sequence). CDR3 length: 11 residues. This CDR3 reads CSPEQGTEQYF. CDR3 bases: TGCAGTCCCGAACAGGGTACCGAGCAGTACTTC.